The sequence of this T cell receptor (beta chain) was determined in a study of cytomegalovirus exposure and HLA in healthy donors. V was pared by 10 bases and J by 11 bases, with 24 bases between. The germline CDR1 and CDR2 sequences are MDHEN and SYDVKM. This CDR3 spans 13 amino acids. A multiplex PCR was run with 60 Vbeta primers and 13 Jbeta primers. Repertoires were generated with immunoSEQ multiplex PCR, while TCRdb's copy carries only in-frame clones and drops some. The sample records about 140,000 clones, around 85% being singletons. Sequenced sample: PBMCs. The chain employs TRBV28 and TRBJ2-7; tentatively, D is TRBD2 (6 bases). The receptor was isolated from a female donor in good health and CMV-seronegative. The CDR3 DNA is TGTGCCACCGTGCACCGGGACTCTGGTGTGGAGTACTTC. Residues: CATVHRDSGVEYF. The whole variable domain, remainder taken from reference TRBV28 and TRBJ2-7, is DVKVTQSSRYLVKRTGEKVFLECVQDMDHENMFWYRQDPGLGLRLIYFSYDVKMKEKGDIPEGYSVSREKKERFSLILESASTNQTSMYLCATVHRDSGVEYFGPGTRLTVT.